The rows below give T cell receptor beta chains drawn from one sample of a study of T cells in Graves' hyperthyroidism and ophthalmopathy. Each CDR3 protein is one row after TCRdb ran MiXCR on the multiplex PCR reads. The sample contains 220,000 or so distinct CDR3 sequences, over 15% of which appear only once. The sample taken for sequencing was blood. The receptors shown here come from a woman younger than 30 with Graves' ophthalmopathy. Both conserved end residues are part of each CDR3. The D gene is left open where the match is weak. Size values are once, few and many counts, or a class for expanded clones, and some rows have none.

D gene: TRBD2; clone size: many; J gene: TRBJ2-1; V gene: TRBV5-8; CDR3 length: 13; CDR3 protein: CASTRTSGNEQFF; CDR3 DNA: TGTGCCAGCACCCGGACTAGCGGGAATGAGCAGTTCTTC
D gene: NA; clone size: many; J gene: TRBJ1-1; V gene: TRBV19; CDR3 length: 14; CDR3 protein: CASSITSPRAEAFF; CDR3 DNA: TGTGCCAGTAGTATAACCAGCCCGAGAGCTGAAGCTTTCTTT
D gene: NA; clone size: many; J gene: TRBJ2-5; V gene: TRBV2; CDR3 length: 12; CDR3 protein: CASSEGVGTQYF; CDR3 DNA: TGTGCCAGCAGTGAAGGGGTGGGGACCCAGTACTTC
D gene: TRBD2; clone size: few; J gene: TRBJ2-2; V gene: TRBV18; CDR3 length: 22; CDR3 protein: CASSPMLGRTSGEAGAAGELFF; CDR3 DNA: TGTGCCAGCTCACCTATGCTCGGAAGGACTAGCGGGGAGGCAGGTGCAGCCGGGGAGCTGTTTTTT
D gene: TRBD1; clone size: many; J gene: TRBJ1-2; V gene: TRBV7-2; CDR3 length: 13; CDR3 protein: CASSLDRGYGYTF; CDR3 DNA: TGTGCCAGCAGCTTGGACAGGGGCTATGGCTACACCTTC
D gene: NA; clone size: few; J gene: TRBJ2-7; V gene: TRBV19; CDR3 length: 14; CDR3 protein: CASTQAGGQYEQYF; CDR3 DNA: TGTGCCAGTACTCAGGCAGGGGGGCAGTACGAGCAGTACTTC
D gene: NA; clone size: many; J gene: TRBJ2-7; V gene: TRBV20-1; CDR3 length: 13; CDR3 protein: CSAREVRSYEQYF; CDR3 DNA: TGCAGTGCTAGAGAGGTCCGGTCCTACGAGCAGTACTTC
D gene: TRBD1; clone size: many; J gene: TRBJ1-4; V gene: TRBV6-1; CDR3 length: 14; CDR3 protein: CASSEVTGVGKLFF; CDR3 DNA: TGTGCCAGCAGTGAAGTAACAGGGGTGGGAAAACTGTTTTTT
D gene: TRBD1; clone size: NA; J gene: TRBJ2-7; V gene: TRBV28; CDR3 length: 15; CDR3 protein: CASSVAGGFSYEQYF; CDR3 DNA: TGTGCCAGCAGCGTAGCAGGGGGCTTTTCCTACGAGCAGTACTTC
D gene: TRBD1; clone size: many; J gene: TRBJ1-1; V gene: TRBV20-1; CDR3 length: 14; CDR3 protein: CSAAQGALNTEAFF; CDR3 DNA: TGCAGTGCAGCACAGGGGGCGTTGAACACTGAAGCTTTCTTT
D gene: NA; clone size: many; J gene: TRBJ2-1; V gene: TRBV20-1; CDR3 length: 13; CDR3 protein: CSATRTDYNEQFF; CDR3 DNA: TGCAGTGCTACAAGGACGGACTACAATGAGCAGTTCTTC
D gene: TRBD2; clone size: many; J gene: TRBJ2-7; V gene: TRBV6-1; CDR3 length: 15; CDR3 protein: CASRKLSGSDYEQYF; CDR3 DNA: TGTGCCAGCAGAAAACTCAGCGGGAGTGACTACGAGCAGTACTTC
D gene: TRBD2; clone size: many; J gene: TRBJ2-7; V gene: TRBV20-1; CDR3 length: 14; CDR3 protein: CSAQKGLAGNEQYF; CDR3 DNA: TGCAGTGCTCAGAAGGGACTAGCGGGAAACGAGCAGTACTTC
D gene: TRBD2; clone size: many; J gene: TRBJ2-7; V gene: TRBV20-1; CDR3 length: 15; CDR3 protein: CSATRGTSGRDEQYF; CDR3 DNA: TGCAGTGCTACCCGCGGGACTAGCGGGAGAGACGAGCAGTACTTC
D gene: NA; clone size: many; J gene: TRBJ1-3; V gene: TRBV5-6; CDR3 length: 16; CDR3 protein: CASSLGAAFPGNTIYF; CDR3 DNA: TGTGCCAGCAGCTTGGGGGCTGCTTTTCCTGGAAACACCATATATTTT
D gene: NA; clone size: many; J gene: TRBJ1-1; V gene: TRBV19; CDR3 length: 14; CDR3 protein: CASSIGGENTEAFF; CDR3 DNA: TGTGCCAGTAGTATCGGCGGCGAAAACACTGAAGCTTTCTTT
D gene: TRBD2; clone size: NA; J gene: TRBJ2-5; V gene: TRBV12-3/TRBV12-4; CDR3 length: 14; CDR3 protein: CASSGASGKETQYF; CDR3 DNA: TGTGCCAGCAGTGGAGCTAGCGGGAAGGAGACCCAGTACTTC
D gene: NA; clone size: many; J gene: TRBJ1-1; V gene: TRBV5-5; CDR3 length: 14; CDR3 protein: CASSLAFYSTEAFF; CDR3 DNA: TGTGCCAGCAGCTTGGCCTTTTATTCTACTGAAGCTTTCTTT
D gene: NA; clone size: few; J gene: TRBJ1-3; V gene: TRBV12-3/TRBV12-4; CDR3 length: 14; CDR3 protein: CASSLGGDGNTIYF; CDR3 DNA: TGTGCCAGCAGTTTAGGGGGGGATGGAAACACCATATATTTT
D gene: NA; clone size: NA; J gene: TRBJ1-1; V gene: TRBV20-1; CDR3 length: 13; CDR3 protein: CSARGQLNTEAFF; CDR3 DNA: TGCAGTGCTAGAGGCCAGCTGAACACTGAAGCTTTCTTT
D gene: TRBD2; clone size: few; J gene: TRBJ2-7; V gene: TRBV10-1; CDR3 length: 17; CDR3 protein: CASSRDGMTSGNAEQYF; CDR3 DNA: TGCGCCAGCAGCCGCGATGGTATGACTAGCGGGAACGCCGAGCAGTACTTC
D gene: TRBD1; clone size: many; J gene: TRBJ1-2; V gene: TRBV20-1; CDR3 length: 12; CDR3 protein: CSARQGENGYTF; CDR3 DNA: TGCAGTGCACGACAGGGCGAGAATGGCTACACCTTC
D gene: TRBD1; clone size: NA; J gene: TRBJ1-1; V gene: TRBV28; CDR3 length: 17; CDR3 protein: CASSSLGTGGDYTEAFF; CDR3 DNA: TGTGCCAGCAGTTCTCTCGGGACAGGGGGTGACTACACTGAAGCTTTCTTT
D gene: TRBD2; clone size: NA; J gene: TRBJ2-1; V gene: TRBV29-1; CDR3 length: 17; CDR3 protein: CSVSYPGTSGGAHEQFF; CDR3 DNA: TGCAGCGTCTCCTACCCCGGGACTAGCGGGGGGGCCCATGAGCAGTTCTTC
D gene: TRBD2; clone size: NA; J gene: TRBJ2-7; V gene: TRBV11-2; CDR3 length: 16; CDR3 protein: CASSWSGGGLYYEQYF; CDR3 DNA: TGTGCCAGCAGTTGGAGCGGGGGGGGCCTCTACTACGAGCAGTACTTC
D gene: NA; clone size: few; J gene: TRBJ1-4; V gene: TRBV5-1; CDR3 length: 14; CDR3 protein: CASSRTAANEKLFF; CDR3 DNA: TGCGCCAGCAGCCGGACGGCAGCTAATGAAAAACTGTTTTTT
D gene: NA; clone size: many; J gene: TRBJ2-1; V gene: TRBV29-1; CDR3 length: 14; CDR3 protein: CSVHGGRRFGEQFF; CDR3 DNA: TGCAGCGTTCATGGGGGGCGACGGTTCGGTGAGCAGTTCTTC
D gene: NA; clone size: NA; J gene: TRBJ2-6; V gene: TRBV5-4; CDR3 length: 15; CDR3 protein: CASNLQGAGANVLTF; CDR3 DNA: TGTGCCAGCAATCTTCAGGGCGCAGGGGCCAACGTCCTGACTTTC
D gene: TRBD1; clone size: many; J gene: TRBJ1-2; V gene: TRBV20-1; CDR3 length: 16; CDR3 protein: CSASRQGGRGGYGYTF; CDR3 DNA: TGCAGTGCCAGCCGACAAGGGGGCCGCGGTGGGTATGGCTACACCTTC
D gene: NA; clone size: many; J gene: TRBJ1-2; V gene: TRBV27; CDR3 length: 13; CDR3 protein: CASSRLIEGGYTF; CDR3 DNA: TGTGCCAGCAGTCGCCTTATCGAAGGAGGCTACACCTTC
D gene: TRBD2; clone size: many; J gene: TRBJ2-7; V gene: TRBV9; CDR3 length: 16; CDR3 protein: CASSVSFVGRVREQYF; CDR3 DNA: TGTGCCAGCAGCGTCTCCTTTGTGGGGAGGGTCCGCGAGCAGTACTTC
D gene: NA; clone size: many; J gene: TRBJ1-2; V gene: TRBV20-1; CDR3 length: 11; CDR3 protein: CSARQDYGYTF; CDR3 DNA: TGCAGTGCTAGACAGGACTATGGCTACACCTTC